This T cell receptor beta chain originates from a study of beta chain features in type 1 diabetes. A few counts support this clone. Its matching antigen is unknown. The germline CDR1 and CDR2 sequences are SGHTA and FQGNSA. Deletions cut 4 bases from V and 3 bases from J, with 21 bases between. CDR3 length: 17 amino acids. The sequenced template was cDNA made from the entire isolated RNA. Libraries were prepared by immunoSEQ multiplex PCR; TCRdb keeps only in-frame clonotypes and omits some of them. Among 20,000 to 25,000 clones listed, under 60% were seen once. Broader study findings: Among patients with Type 1 diabetes, TCRB CDR3s were moderately but significantly shorter in every one of the four CD4+ subsets.

Sequencing was performed on stem cell memory CD4+ T cells from blood. The TCR comes from a man younger than 35 with type 1 diabetes. V gene TRBV7-2 combines with J gene TRBJ2-5; D may be TRBD2 (7 bases). CDR3 coding DNA: TGTGCCAGCAGCTGGGGTGCGGGGGCGGCCGGGGAAGAGACCCAGTACTTC. It specifies CASSWGAGAAGEETQYF.